The present T cell receptor beta chain was sequenced within a study of T cell responses to AZD1222 COVID-19 vaccine (dated by TCRdb to 2020 to 2022). Concerning the study at large: A total of around 240 trial participants underwent TCR sequencing, of whom nearly 210 had received two doses of AZD1222 and some 25 had received two doses of the MenACWY control vaccine. Trial participants were enrolled by age into subgroups of 18-55, 56-69 and 70-plus years, and around 150, 28 and 57 TCR-sequenced participants, respectively, were included in these subgroups.

The CDR3 regions of human TCRbeta chains were analyzed by immunosequencing. The authors' pipeline ran thus. Repertoire TCRs were checked for matches against a reference library of SARS-CoV-2-specific TCRs that had been generated using the MIRA antigen-specificity platform. Breadth was defined as the fraction of unique TCRs that were SARS-CoV-2-associated. Depth was defined as the fraction of total T cells that were SARS-CoV-2-associated. Each spike-specific TCR was assigned to its reactive spike region and to a CD4 or CD8 class using the MIRA data. Log10-transformed breadth and depth values were compared by one-way ANOVA with Sidak's multiple comparisons tests. TCRdb retrieved this table from immuneACCESS and kept in-frame rearrangements only. Not all clones are present; in checked studies, unresolved V genes account for under half, and no reason is known for the remainder. V and J calls and clone size are those listed in that table; D and trimming were worked out from the DNA. This sample holds some 100,000 clones; roughly 90% were observed only once. Of the sample, 6% to 8.5% is held by the ten largest clones.

The time point label for this specimen denotes: about 28 days (+/-7) after the second vaccine dose. AZD1222 recipients given second doses at about 4 weeks or at about 12 weeks were pooled, since spike-specific TCR depth and breadth were not found to differ between the two schedules. The vaccinee samples were drawn from two UK trials, COV001 and COV002, one of which was a single-blind randomized controlled phase 2/3 trial testing AZD1222 (ChAdOx1 nCoV-19) in healthy adults. Trial participant PBMC samples were collected at day 0 and day 28 after the second dose for TCRbeta chain sequencing. The study at large found these results: Vaccine-associated CD4 TCRs spanned the whole spike protein, with dominant responses in regions 160-218 and 743-854. Participants were mostly white British and included more females than males, and it was suggested by the authors that clonal diversity may have been underestimated. Only five or six AZD1222 recipients were SARS-CoV-2 seropositive at baseline, limiting conclusions about previously exposed vaccinees. The 56-69-year group was small, and its depth increase did not reach significance, likely because of low power. Spike-specific TCR breadth and depth rose significantly after two AZD1222 doses compared with day 0 and with MenACWY recipients. Nearly half of unique spike-specific TCRs reportedly recognized epitopes outside regions mutated in the B.1.351 and B.1.1.7 variants. No day 14 peak-response samples were available, so repertoires were characterized only after the peak T cell response.

A note on this clone: Which antigen it targets is not known. Per-nucleotide qualities are absent, and no much larger clonotype sits a single base away.

From its cysteine to its phenylalanine, the CDR3 spans 13 amino acids. This entry keeps only the CDR3 DNA: 39 bases, framed from base 1. From a lookup of the germline V gene (reference sequence), CDR1 and CDR2 are MNHEY and SMNVEV. V is pared back by 5 bases and J by 3 bases, with 11 bases lying between the germline termini. In this chain, TRBV27 is recombined with TRBJ2-7; too little of a D gene remains to name it. The sequences come from peripheral blood, collected 28 days after the second AZD1222 dose. The clonotype comes from an adult who received the AZD1222 COVID-19 vaccine. CDR3 region: CASSITADYEQYF. The bases are TGTGCCAGCAGTATTACGGCTGACTACGAGCAGTACTTC.